This T cell receptor (beta chain) originates from a study of cytomegalovirus exposure and HLA in healthy donors. This PCR relied on a set of 60 Vbeta primers and 13 Jbeta primers. Measured with immunoSEQ multiplex PCR; TCRdb has only the in-frame clones, and not every one. The table has about 160,000 clones, approximately 70% seen once. The J segment lost 8 bases and the V segment lost 4 bases, leaving 6 bases of the junction unmatched. The germline CDR1 and CDR2 sequences are SGHAT and FQNNGV. The CDR3 runs to 14 residues. Input material: PBMCs. This chain connects TRBV11-2 to TRBJ2-1; 9 bases are a match to TRBD1. The receptor comes from a man between 35 and 55 years old in good health and CMV-seropositive. CDR3 loop: CASSSLQGAYEQFF. As DNA, the CDR3 is TGTGCCAGCAGCTCCCTACAGGGGGCCTATGAGCAGTTCTTC.